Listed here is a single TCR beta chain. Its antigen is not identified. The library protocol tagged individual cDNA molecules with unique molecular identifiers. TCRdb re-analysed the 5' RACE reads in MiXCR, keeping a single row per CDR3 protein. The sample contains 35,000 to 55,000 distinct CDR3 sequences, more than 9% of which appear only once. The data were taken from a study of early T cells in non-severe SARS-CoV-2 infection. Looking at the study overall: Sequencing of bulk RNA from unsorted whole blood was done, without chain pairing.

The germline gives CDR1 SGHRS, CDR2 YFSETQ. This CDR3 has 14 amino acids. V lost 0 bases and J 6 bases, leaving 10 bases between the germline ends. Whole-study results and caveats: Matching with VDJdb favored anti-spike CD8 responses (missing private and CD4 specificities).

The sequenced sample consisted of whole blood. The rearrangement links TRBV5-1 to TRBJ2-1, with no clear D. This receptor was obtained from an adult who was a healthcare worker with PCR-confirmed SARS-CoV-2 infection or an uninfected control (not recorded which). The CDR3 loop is CASSLAAAINEQFF. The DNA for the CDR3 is TGCGCCAGCAGCTTGGCCGCAGCAATCAATGAGCAGTTCTTC.